This TCR beta chain was observed in a study of T cell responses to AZD1222 COVID-19 vaccine. Worth noting for this clone: The antigen is not known.

CDR3 length: 15 amino acids. V lost 3 bases and J lost 8; bases outside the gene matches: 5. Germline CDR1 reads ENHRY; CDR2 reads SYGVKD. Regarding the study as a whole: Females made up more of the donors, who were largely white British, and clonal diversity may have come out too low.

Sequencing was performed with immunoSEQ multiplex PCR; in TCRdb, only in-frame clones are kept and a portion is missing. The profile shows approximately 94,000 clones, about nine tenths of them singletons. The material was peripheral blood, obtained on day 0 of AZD1222 vaccination. The clonotype comes from an adult in good health. The rearrangement links TRBV10-3 to TRBJ2-1; TRBD2 aligns across 12 bases. The CDR3, as DNA: TGTGCCATCAGTGACTCGACTAGCGGGAGCGATGAGCAGTTCTTC. Translating it yields CAISDSTSGSDEQFF.